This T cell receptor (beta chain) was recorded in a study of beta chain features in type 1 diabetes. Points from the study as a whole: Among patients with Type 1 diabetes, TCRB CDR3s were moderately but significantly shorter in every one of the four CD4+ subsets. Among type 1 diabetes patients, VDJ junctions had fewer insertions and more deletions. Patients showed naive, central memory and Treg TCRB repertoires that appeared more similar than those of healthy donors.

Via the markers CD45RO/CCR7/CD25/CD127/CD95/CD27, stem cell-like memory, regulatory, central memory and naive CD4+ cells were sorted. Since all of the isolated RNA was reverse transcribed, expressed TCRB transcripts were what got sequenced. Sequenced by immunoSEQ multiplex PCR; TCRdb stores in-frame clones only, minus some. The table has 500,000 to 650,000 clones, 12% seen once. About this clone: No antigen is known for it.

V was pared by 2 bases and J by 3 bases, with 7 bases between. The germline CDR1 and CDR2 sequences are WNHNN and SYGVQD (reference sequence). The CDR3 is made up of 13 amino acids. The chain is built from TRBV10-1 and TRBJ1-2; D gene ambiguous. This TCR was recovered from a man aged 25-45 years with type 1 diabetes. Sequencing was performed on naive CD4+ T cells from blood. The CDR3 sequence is CASSEGTDYGYTF. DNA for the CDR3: TGCGCCAGCAGTGAGGGTACGGACTATGGCTACACCTTC.